The 9 T cell receptor beta chains reported below all come from one sample, sequenced in a study of response to subunit inactivated influenza vaccine. TCRdb reprocessed the RT-PCR reads with MiXCR, giving one entry per CDR3 protein. The data show about 190,000 distinct CDR3 sequences, with 13% to 15% seen just once and approximately 25% held by the top ten. This sample comprised CD8+ T cells sorted from PBMCs, obtained about 5 days after vaccination. All receptors derive from a man between 50 and 59 years old who received an inactivated influenza vaccine.

This chain joins TRBV30 and TRBJ1-1; a weak D match, TRBD1 (5 bases). This CDR3 spans 11 amino acids. V lost 4 bases to trimming and J lost 10 bases, with 13 bases between them. From germline, CDR1 is GTSNPN and CDR2 SVGIG (reference sequence). CDR3 sequence: CAWIDSLGAFF. The CDR3 region has the DNA TGTGCCTGGATAGACAGCTTGGGAGCTTTCTTT. Combining the CDR3 with reference TRBV30 and TRBJ1-1 gives the whole variable domain SQTIHQWPATLVQPVGSPLSLECTVEGTSNPNLYWYRQAAGRGLQLLFYSVGIGQISSEVPQNLSASRPQDRQFILSSKKLLLSDSGFYLCAWIDSLGAFFGQGTRLTVV.

This CDR3 is CASSLVVGYGLSTDTQYF. The CDR3 DNA reads TGTGCCAGCAGCTTAGTGGTCGGGTATGGCCTTAGCACAGATACGCAGTATTTT. The chain employs TRBV11-2 and TRBJ2-3; D remains ambiguous. CDR1 is SGHAT, CDR2 FQNNGV, per germline. Trimming removed 1 base from V and 0 bases from J, with 17 bases in between. The CDR3 covers 18 residues.

This clonotype was observed at least ten times. The chain employs TRBV12-3 or TRBV12-4 and TRBJ2-1, with TRBD1 identical over 10 bases. J gave up 8 bases and V 9 bases, and 13 bases lay outside the gene matches. The CDR3 has 15 amino acids. In nucleotides, the CDR3 is TGTGCCAGTACCTCTGGGGACAGGGGCGGCCATGAGCAGTTCTTC. It translates to CASTSGDRGGHEQFF.

This rearrangement joins TRBV4-2 to TRBJ2-1; TRBD2 matches at 7 bases. Germline CDR1 is LGHNA and CDR2 is YNFKEQ. The CDR3 sequence is 16 residues long. Losses at the gene ends were 3 bases for V and 2 bases for J; bases not matched to a gene: 7. The CDR3 DNA reads TGTGCCAGCAGCCAGGACCAGGGAGGGCCCTACAATGAGCAGTTCTTC. Its translation: CASSQDQGGPYNEQFF.

The chain employs TRBV20-1 and TRBJ2-3; 13 bases fit TRBD2. This CDR3 is 15 amino acids long. The trim removed 5 bases at V and 7 bases at J, leaving 9 bases unmatched. Germline V gene data show CDR1 as DFQATT and CDR2 as SNEGSKA (reference sequence). CDR3 nucleotide sequence: TGCAGTGCTCAATATGAGGGACTAGCGGGGTATACGCAGTATTTT. Its translation: CSAQYEGLAGYTQYF.

This clonotype was seen only a few times. V gene TRBV20-1 combines with J gene TRBJ2-7, with D possibly being TRBD2 (6 bases). Germline V gene sequence: CDR1 DFQATT, CDR2 SNEGSKA (reference sequence). The CDR3 loop spans 13 amino acids. Trimming cost V 6 bases and J 8 bases, with 20 bases left between them. The CDR3 loop reads CSALGGGPKKQYF. CDR3 bases: TGCAGTGCCCTGGGGGGAGGCCCTAAGAAGCAGTACTTC.

The chain joins TRBV20-1 to TRBJ1-5; TRBD1 might be the D (6 bases). The CDR3 has 16 residues. V lost 1 base and J lost 5, with 18 bases in between. Per germline, CDR1 DFQATT and CDR2 SNEGSKA (reference sequence). The CDR3: CSARAPRGRWDQPQHF. The CDR3 DNA reads as TGCAGTGCTAGAGCCCCCCGGGGGCGCTGGGATCAGCCCCAGCATTTT.

This clonotype has more than one count but fewer than ten. The chain recombines TRBV5-1 with TRBJ1-2; tentative D call: TRBD1 (6 bases). Looked up from germline, CDR1 is SGHRS and CDR2 is YFSETQ. The CDR3 is 13 residues long. V gave up 0 bases and J gave up 6 bases, with 9 bases separating them. The DNA for the CDR3 is TGCGCCAGCAGCTTGGAATGGACAGATGGCTACACCTTC. Amino acid sequence: CASSLEWTDGYTF. Full variable domain (rest looked up from reference TRBV5-1 and TRBJ1-2): KAGVTQTPRYLIKTRGQQVTLSCSPISGHRSVSWYQQTPGQGLQFLFEYFSETQRNKGNFPGRFSGRQFSNSRSEMNVSTLELGDSALYLCASSLEWTDGYTFGSGTRLTVV.

The chain recombines TRBV4-2 with TRBJ2-7; D possibly corresponds to TRBD1 (6 bases). The CDR3 loop spans 12 amino acids. V was trimmed by 4 bases and J by 6 bases, leaving 10 bases between them. Germline-derived CDR1 and CDR2 are LGHNA and YNFKEQ. CDR3 bases: TGTGCCAGCAGCCCGCAGGGGAGCGAGCAGTACTTC. It yields the protein CASSPQGSEQYF.